This T cell receptor beta chain was profiled in a study of blood T cell repertoires in COVID-19. Whole-study context: Collection of acute and convalescent COVID-19 samples took place in the United States, Italy and Spain. Nucleic acid was either cDNA or gDNA, and it came from T cells, B-cell-depleted T cells, or PBMCs.

As processed by the authors: Estimates of nucleated cell counts were drawn from the amplification of reference gene primers. Sequenced by immunoSEQ multiplex PCR; TCRdb stores in-frame clones only, minus some. D and trimming come from the DNA, and the V and J calls and clone size come from that table. The table includes 150,000 or so clones, roughly 89% detected once. CDR3 length: 17 residues. The V gene's germline CDR1 is MRHNA and CDR2 SNTAGT. With V trimmed by 3 bases and J by 2 bases, 8 bases remained unmatched. What was sequenced was peripheral blood. The receptor's source is a man in his fifties or sixties with acute or convalescent COVID-19. The rearrangement joins TRBV6-4 to TRBJ2-7; the match to TRBD2 covers 12 bases. In DNA, the CDR3 is TGTGCCAGCAGTGATCAACCGACTAGCGGGAGAACCTACGAGCAGTACTTC. Translating gives CASSDQPTSGRTYEQYF.